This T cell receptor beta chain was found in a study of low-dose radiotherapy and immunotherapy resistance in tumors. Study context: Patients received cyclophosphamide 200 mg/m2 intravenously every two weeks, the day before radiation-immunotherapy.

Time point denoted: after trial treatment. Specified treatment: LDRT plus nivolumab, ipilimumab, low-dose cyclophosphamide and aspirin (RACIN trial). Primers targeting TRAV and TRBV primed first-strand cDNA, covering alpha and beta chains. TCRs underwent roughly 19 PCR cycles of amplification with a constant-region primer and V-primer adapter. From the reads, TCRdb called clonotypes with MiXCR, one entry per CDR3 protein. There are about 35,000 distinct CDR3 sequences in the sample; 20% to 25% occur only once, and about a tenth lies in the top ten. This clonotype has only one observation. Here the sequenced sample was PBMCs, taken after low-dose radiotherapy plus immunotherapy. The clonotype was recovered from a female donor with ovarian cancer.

CDR3 in DNA: TGTGCCAGCAGCCTTCGTTCGAGAGCGATCACAGATACGCAGTATTTT. This gives the protein CASSLRSRAITDTQYF. V is TRBV5-3 and J is TRBJ2-3; unclear D gene. TRBV5-3 carries the ORF label, with uncertain function. V lost 8 bases and J 2 bases, leaving 21 bases between the germline ends. There are 16 residues in the CDR3.